Below, one T cell receptor beta chain is given with its context. The antigen is unknown. The CDR3 has 12 residues. In germline, CDR1 is MNHEY, CDR2 SMNVEV (reference sequence). V gave up 5 bases and J gave up 9 bases, with 11 bases separating them. The sample is drawn from a study of cytomegalovirus exposure and HLA in healthy donors. Study-level results: As was reported, the classifier diagnosed cytomegalovirus status with high specificity and sensitivity. A highly shared variant cluster was judged a likely technical artifact. Across HLA loci, a later analysis found differing TCR association rates, with DRB1 most and HLA-C fewest. Beyond CMV serostatus, there was no information to go on about immune exposure.

The study ran its PCR with 60 Vbeta and 13 Jbeta primers. Data came from immunoSEQ multiplex PCR; TCRdb stores just in-frame clones and leaves some out. The repertoire table contains about 190,000 clones. This chain uses TRBV27 with TRBJ2-1; possibly TRBD2 for D (6 bases). The receptor's source is a man between 25 and 39 years old in good health and CMV-seronegative. Sequenced input: PBMCs. CDR3 sequence reads: CASSPRRGEQFF. The DNA of the CDR3 is TGTGCCAGCAGTCCGCGGCGGGGTGAGCAGTTCTTC.